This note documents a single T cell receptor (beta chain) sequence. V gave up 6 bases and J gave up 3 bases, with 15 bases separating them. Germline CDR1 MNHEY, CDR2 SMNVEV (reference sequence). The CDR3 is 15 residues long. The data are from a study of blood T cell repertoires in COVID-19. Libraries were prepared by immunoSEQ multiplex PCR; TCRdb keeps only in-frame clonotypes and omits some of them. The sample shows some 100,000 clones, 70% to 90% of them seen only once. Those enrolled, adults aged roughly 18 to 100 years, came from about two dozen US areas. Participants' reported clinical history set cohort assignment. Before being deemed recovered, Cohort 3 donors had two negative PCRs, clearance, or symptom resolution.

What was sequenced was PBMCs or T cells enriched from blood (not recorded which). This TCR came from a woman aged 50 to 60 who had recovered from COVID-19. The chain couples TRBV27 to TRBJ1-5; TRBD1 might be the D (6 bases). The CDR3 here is CASSLGGGTNQPQHF. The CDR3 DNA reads TGTGCCAGCAGCTTGGGGGGGGGCACCAATCAGCCCCAGCATTTT.